The clone carrying this TCR beta chain occurred a few times. Its antigen is unidentified. MiXCR was run by TCRdb on the reads, yielding one entry per CDR3 protein. The sample has around 740,000 distinct CDR3 sequences, roughly a third seen once. These data belong to a study of T cell repertoires in cytomegalovirus infection. For the study at large: Public signatures in TCR beta pointed to CMV infection and matching HLA type.

CDR1 DFQATT and CDR2 SNEGSKA come from the germline V gene (reference sequence). V was clipped by 2 bases and J by 0 bases, with 5 bases between them. The CDR3 is made up of 14 amino acids. Study findings and constraints: CMV-specific TCR beta clonotypes restricted by HLA-C dominated the ex vivo response. Using cumulative public TCR beta family frequency, the authors identified those who carried CMV together with the relevant HLA.

Sequenced sample: PBMCs. This clonotype was obtained from a human donor in good health (CMV status not recorded). Some clones in this sample may be carry-over from other donors' samples. The chain recombines TRBV20-1 with TRBJ2-6; D is undetermined. This chain's CDR3 is CSARSHSGANVLTF. The CDR3 DNA reads as TGCAGTGCTAGATCCCACTCTGGGGCCAACGTCCTGACTTTC.